The clone carrying this T cell receptor (beta chain) was seen a few times. Amplification yielded TCR beta CDR3 regions, with RNA transcripts as the source. The HTBI primer set was used in a first-round RT-PCR of the TCR CDR3. One entry per CDR3 protein results from TCRdb running MiXCR on the multiplex PCR reads. The data hold about 620,000 distinct CDR3 sequences, with 15% to 20% observed a single time. Per germline, CDR1 SEHNR and CDR2 FQNEAQ (reference sequence). The CDR3 contains 15 residues. J was trimmed by 9 bases and V by 1 base; bases with no gene match: 6. The data derive from a study of T cells in Graves' hyperthyroidism and ophthalmopathy.

The source of this sequence is a woman under 40 with Graves' hyperthyroidism. This rearrangement joins TRBV7-9 to TRBJ2-1; TRBD2 agrees at 10 bases. The sample was blood. CDR3 region: CASSLGRTSGAEQFF. CDR3 DNA: TGTGCCAGCAGCTTAGGAAGAACTAGCGGGGCTGAGCAGTTCTTC.